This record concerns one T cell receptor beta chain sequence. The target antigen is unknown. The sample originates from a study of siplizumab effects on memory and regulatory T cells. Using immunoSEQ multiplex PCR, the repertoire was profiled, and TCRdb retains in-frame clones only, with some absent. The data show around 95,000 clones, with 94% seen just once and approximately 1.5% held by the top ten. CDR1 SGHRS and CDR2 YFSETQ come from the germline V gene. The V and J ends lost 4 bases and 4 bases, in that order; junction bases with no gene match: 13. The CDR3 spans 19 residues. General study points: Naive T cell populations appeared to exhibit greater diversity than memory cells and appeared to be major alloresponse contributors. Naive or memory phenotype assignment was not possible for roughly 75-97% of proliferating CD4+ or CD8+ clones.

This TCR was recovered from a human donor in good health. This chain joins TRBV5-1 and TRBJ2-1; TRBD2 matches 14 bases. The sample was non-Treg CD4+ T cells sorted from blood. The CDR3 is CASSHSGLAGGSLYNEQFF. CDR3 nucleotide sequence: TGCGCCAGCAGCCACTCTGGACTAGCGGGAGGCTCACTTTACAATGAGCAGTTCTTC. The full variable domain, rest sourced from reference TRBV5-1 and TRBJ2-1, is KAGVTQTPRYLIKTRGQQVTLSCSPISGHRSVSWYQQTPGQGLQFLFEYFSETQRNKGNFPGRFSGRQFSNSRSEMNVSTLELGDSALYLCASSHSGLAGGSLYNEQFFGPGTRLTVL.